Listed here is a single T cell receptor (beta chain). Its antigen is unidentified. For the second PCR, which ran for about 7 to 11 cycles, a sample-barcoded 5' primer and a J-beta primer mix were used. TCRdb re-called the 5' RACE reads with MiXCR, one entry per CDR3 protein. The sample carries 850,000 to 1,100,000 distinct CDR3 sequences, approximately 38% recorded once. This specimen comes from a study of blood T cells in healthy people across ages. Every donor contributed ten milliliters of peripheral blood by blood draw. With each sample, at least 5.5 micrograms of total RNA were extracted. Points from the study as a whole: Older age coincided with a roughly linear decline in TCR beta diversity per million T cells.

V was clipped by 8 bases and J by 5 bases, with 13 bases between them. The CDR3 runs to 13 residues. Germline-derived CDR1 and CDR2 are LGHNA and YSLEER. The sequenced material came from blood. The chain combines TRBV4-3 with TRBJ1-5; D might be TRBD1 (5 bases). This clonotype was sampled from a man between 18 and 29 years old in good health. CDR3 DNA: TGCGCCAGCGTTGGGGCAGGTTATCAGCCCCAGCATTTT. Translating gives CASVGAGYQPQHF.